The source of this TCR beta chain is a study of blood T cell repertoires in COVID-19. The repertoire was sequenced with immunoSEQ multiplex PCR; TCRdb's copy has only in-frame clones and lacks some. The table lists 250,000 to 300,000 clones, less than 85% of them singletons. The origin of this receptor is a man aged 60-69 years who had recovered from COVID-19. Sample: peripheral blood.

The CDR3 DNA follows: TGTGCCAGCAGCTTAAGCCGGGACAACTACGAGCAGTACTTC. Protein sequence: CASSLSRDNYEQYF. This chain links TRBV7-8 with TRBJ2-7, with a possible D match to TRBD1 (6 bases). Between the trimmed V and J ends, which lost 2 bases and 3 bases, there was a span of 11 bases. This CDR3 is 14 amino acids long. Looked up from germline, CDR1 is SGHVS and CDR2 is FQNEAQ.